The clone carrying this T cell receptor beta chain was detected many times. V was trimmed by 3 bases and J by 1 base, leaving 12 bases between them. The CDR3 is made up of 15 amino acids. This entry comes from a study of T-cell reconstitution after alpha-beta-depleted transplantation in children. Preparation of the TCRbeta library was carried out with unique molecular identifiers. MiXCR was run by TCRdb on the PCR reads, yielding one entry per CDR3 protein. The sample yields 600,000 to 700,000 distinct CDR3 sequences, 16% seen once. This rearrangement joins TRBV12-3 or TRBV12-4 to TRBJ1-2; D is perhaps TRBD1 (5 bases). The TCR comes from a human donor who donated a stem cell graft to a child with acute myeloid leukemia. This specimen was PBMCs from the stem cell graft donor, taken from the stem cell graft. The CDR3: CASSLNGALNYGYTF. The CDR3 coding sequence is TGTGCCAGCAGTTTGAACGGGGCTCTTAACTATGGCTACACCTTC.